The next 19 T cell receptor beta chains were all read from a single sample in a study of monozygotic twins with inflammatory bowel disease. From its re-call of the 5' RACE reads, TCRdb lists each CDR3 protein once, without DNA. There are a few hundred thousand distinct CDR3 sequences in the sample, with 2% to 3% held by the top ten. Sequenced input: blood. The receptors originated from a human donor with ulcerative colitis or Crohn's disease, or a healthy co-twin of an affected twin (not recorded which).

The chain combines TRBV29-1 with TRBJ1-2; the D call of TRBD1 rests on TCRdb alone, since no DNA is present to check it. Germline CDR1 and CDR2: SQVTM and ANQGSEA. The length of the CDR3 is 13 residues. The CDR3 loop is CSVVDVGVYGYTF.

The rearrangement uses TRBV18 and TRBJ1-1; the D gene TCRdb calls, TRBD1, cannot be checked with no DNA. Per germline, CDR1 KGHSH and CDR2 LQKENI. This CDR3 has 18 amino acids. The CDR3 sequence is CASSPLSDRGFVSTEAFF.

V usage is TRBV10-3 and J usage is TRBJ2-3; TCRdb calls TRBD1, which cannot be checked without DNA. Looked up from germline, CDR1 is ENHRY and CDR2 is SYGVKD. This CDR3 comprises 14 residues. CDR3 sequence: CAISEGYRGNTQYF.

V gene TRBV19 combines with J gene TRBJ1-2; without DNA, the TCRdb call of TRBD1 cannot be checked. The CDR3 spans 17 residues. CDR1 and CDR2 from the germline V gene are LNHDA and SQIVND (reference sequence). The CDR3 loop reads CASSTYHAGQGGYGYTF.

This chain uses TRBV20-1 with TRBJ2-1; TCRdb selects TRBD2, and the lack of DNA leaves this call unchecked. The CDR3 totals 16 residues. Per the germline V gene, CDR1 is DFQATT and CDR2 is SNEGSKA (reference sequence). The CDR3 here is CSARDPQGTRGHEQFF.

The V and J genes are TRBV7-2 and TRBJ2-7; TCRdb's D gene call, TRBD1, goes unchecked for lack of DNA. The CDR3 sequence is 13 residues long. The germline V gene encodes CDR1 SGHTA and CDR2 FQGNSA. The chain's CDR3 is CASSRGGPEEQYF.

V and J are TRBV5-6 and TRBJ2-2. Germline V lookup: CDR1 SGHDT, CDR2 YYEEEE. CDR3 length equals 12 residues. The CDR3: CASSLDLGELFF.

This chain uses TRBV12-3 or TRBV12-4 with TRBJ1-3; lacking DNA, the TRBD1 call made by TCRdb goes unchecked. The CDR3 runs 12 residues. CDR3 residues: CASTMGVNTIYF.

The chain is built from TRBV5-1 and TRBJ2-1. This CDR3 has 11 residues. Germline loops: CDR1 SGHRS, CDR2 YFSETQ. CDR3: CASSYESEQFF.

CDR3 sequence reads: CSVANLGRANTEAFF. The V gene is TRBV29-1, the J gene TRBJ1-1; TCRdb names TRBD1, which stays unverified in the absence of DNA. The germline gives CDR1 SQVTM, CDR2 ANQGSEA. This CDR3 has 15 amino acids.

The chain carries TRBV5-4 and TRBJ2-3; the TCRdb call, TRBD1, lacks DNA for checking. This CDR3 contains 16 residues. CDR1 is SGHNT and CDR2 is YYREEE in the germline V gene (reference sequence). CDR3 sequence reads: CASSLDSQTGDYTQYF.

The chain is built from TRBV4-3 and TRBJ2-2; the D call of TRBD1 rests on TCRdb alone, since no DNA is present to check it. CDR1 LGHNA and CDR2 YSLEER come from the germline V gene. The CDR3 totals 16 residues. The CDR3 is CASSQGQGLNTGELFF.

The chain joins TRBV5-1 to TRBJ2-2. Germline lookup yields CDR1 SGHRS and CDR2 YFSETQ. This CDR3 contains 12 residues. CDR3 in amino acids: CASSLFAGELFF.

The J gene is TRBJ1-1, the V gene TRBV20-1. Germline V gives CDR1 DFQATT, CDR2 SNEGSKA (reference sequence). This CDR3 has 13 residues. This CDR3 is CSAKADLNTEAFF.

The CDR3 sequence is CASSLSGGAGETQYF. This chain joins TRBV5-4 and TRBJ2-5; without DNA, the TCRdb call of TRBD2 cannot be checked. Germline assignment: CDR1 SGHNT and CDR2 YYREEE (reference sequence). This CDR3 region has 15 residues.

The chain is built from TRBV20-1 and TRBJ1-2. Germline CDR1 is DFQATT and CDR2 is SNEGSKA (reference sequence). There are 11 residues in the CDR3. The CDR3 sequence: CSARDGLGYTF.

This chain connects TRBV6-1 to TRBJ2-6; the D gene TCRdb calls, TRBD1, cannot be checked with no DNA. Germline V gene sequence: CDR1 MNHNS, CDR2 SASEGT. This CDR3 has 17 amino acids. CDR3 sequence: CASSPDRAPSGANVLTF.

The V and J genes are TRBV20-1 and TRBJ2-3; lacking DNA, the TRBD2 call made by TCRdb goes unchecked. This CDR3 region has 15 residues. The germline V gene encodes CDR1 DFQATT and CDR2 SNEGSKA (reference sequence). The chain's CDR3 is CSAPRGGPSTDTQYF.

The chain employs TRBV27 and TRBJ2-1; TCRdb gives TRBD1 as the D gene, but with no DNA this cannot be confirmed. The CDR3 runs to 18 residues. Per germline, CDR1 MNHEY and CDR2 SMNVEV (reference sequence). The CDR3 spells CASSSKTGPISSYNEQFF.